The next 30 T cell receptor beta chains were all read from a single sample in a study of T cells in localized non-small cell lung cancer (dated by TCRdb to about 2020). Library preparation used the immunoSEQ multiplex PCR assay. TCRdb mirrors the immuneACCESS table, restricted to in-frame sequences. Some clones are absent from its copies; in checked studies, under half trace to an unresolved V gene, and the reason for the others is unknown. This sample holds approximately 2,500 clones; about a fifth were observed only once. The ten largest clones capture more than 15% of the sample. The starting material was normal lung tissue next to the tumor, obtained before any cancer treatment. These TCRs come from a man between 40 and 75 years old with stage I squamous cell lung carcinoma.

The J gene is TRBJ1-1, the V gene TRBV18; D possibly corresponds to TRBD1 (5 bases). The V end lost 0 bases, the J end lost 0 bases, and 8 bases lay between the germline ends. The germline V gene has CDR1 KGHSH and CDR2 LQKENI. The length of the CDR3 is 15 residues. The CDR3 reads CASSPPRGVNTEAFF. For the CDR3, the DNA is TGTGCCAGCTCACCACCCAGAGGGGTGAACACTGAAGCTTTCTTT. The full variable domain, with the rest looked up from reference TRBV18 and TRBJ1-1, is NAGVMQNPRHLVRRRGQEARLRCSPMKGHSHVYWYRQLPEEGLKFMVYLQKENIIDESGMPKERFSAEFPKEGPSILRIQQVVRGDSAAYFCASSPPRGVNTEAFFGQGTRLTVV.

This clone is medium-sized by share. In DNA, the CDR3 is TGTGCCAGCAGTTACAAAGGACTAGCGGGATTCGGGAGCACCGGGGAGCTGTTTTTT. Protein: CASSYKGLAGFGSTGELFF. The chain links TRBV6-8 to TRBJ2-2; 12 nucleotides match TRBD2. Looked up from germline, CDR1 is MNHGY and CDR2 is SAAAGT. CDR3 size: 19 residues. V lost 2 bases to trimming and J lost 4 bases; unmatched junction nucleotides: 11.

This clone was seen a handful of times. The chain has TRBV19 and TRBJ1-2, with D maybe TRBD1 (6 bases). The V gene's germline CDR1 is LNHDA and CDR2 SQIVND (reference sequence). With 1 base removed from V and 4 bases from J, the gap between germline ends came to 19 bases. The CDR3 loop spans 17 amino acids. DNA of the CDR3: TGTGCCAGTAGTATAGTTGCACAGGGAGGCCCGATCTATGGCTACACCTTC. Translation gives CASSIVAQGGPIYGYTF.

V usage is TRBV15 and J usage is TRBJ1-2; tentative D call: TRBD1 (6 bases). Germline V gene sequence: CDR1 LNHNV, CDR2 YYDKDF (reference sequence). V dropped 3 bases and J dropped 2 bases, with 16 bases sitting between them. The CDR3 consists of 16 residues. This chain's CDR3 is CATSRGNTGTNYGYTF. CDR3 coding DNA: TGTGCCACCAGCAGGGGGAACACCGGGACAAACTATGGCTACACCTTC.

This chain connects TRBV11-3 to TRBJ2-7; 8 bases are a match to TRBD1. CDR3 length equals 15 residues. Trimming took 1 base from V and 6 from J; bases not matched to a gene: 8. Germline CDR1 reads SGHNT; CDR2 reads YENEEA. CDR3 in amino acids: CASSLGTGTGGEQYF. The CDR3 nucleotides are TGTGCCAGCAGCTTAGGGACCGGGACAGGAGGCGAGCAGTACTTC. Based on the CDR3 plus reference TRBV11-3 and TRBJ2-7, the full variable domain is EAGVVQSPRYKIIEKKQPVAFWCNPISGHNTLYWYLQNLGQGPELLIRYENEEAVDDSQLPKDRFSAERLKGVDSTLKIQPAELGDSAVYLCASSLGTGTGGEQYFGPGTRLTVT.

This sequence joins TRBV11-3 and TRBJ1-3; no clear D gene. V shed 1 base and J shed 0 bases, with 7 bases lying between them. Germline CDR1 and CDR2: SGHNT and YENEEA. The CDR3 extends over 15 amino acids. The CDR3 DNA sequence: TGTGCCAGCAGCTTAGGGCAGACCTCTGGAAACACCATATATTTT. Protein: CASSLGQTSGNTIYF.

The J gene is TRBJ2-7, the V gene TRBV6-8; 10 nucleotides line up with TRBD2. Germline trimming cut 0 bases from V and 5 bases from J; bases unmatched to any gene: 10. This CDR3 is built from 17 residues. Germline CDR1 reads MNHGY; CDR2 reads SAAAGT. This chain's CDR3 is CASSYSPSGSSADEQYF. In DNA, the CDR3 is TGTGCCAGCAGTTACTCTCCTAGCGGGAGCTCTGCCGACGAGCAGTACTTC.

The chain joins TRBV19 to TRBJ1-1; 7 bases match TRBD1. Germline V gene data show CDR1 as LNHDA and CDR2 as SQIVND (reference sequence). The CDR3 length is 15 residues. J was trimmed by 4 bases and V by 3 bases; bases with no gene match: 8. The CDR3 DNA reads TGTGCCAGTAGTATTCAGGGGGGCCGGAGCACTGAAGCTTTCTTT. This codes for CASSIQGGRSTEAFF.

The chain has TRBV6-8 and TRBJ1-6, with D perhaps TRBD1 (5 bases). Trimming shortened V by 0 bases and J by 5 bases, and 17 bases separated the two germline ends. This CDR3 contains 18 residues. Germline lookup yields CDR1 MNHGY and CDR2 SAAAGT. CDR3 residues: CASSYSLSGRAHNSPLHF. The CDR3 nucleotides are TGTGCCAGCAGTTACTCTCTCTCGGGGCGGGCCCATAATTCACCCCTCCACTTT.

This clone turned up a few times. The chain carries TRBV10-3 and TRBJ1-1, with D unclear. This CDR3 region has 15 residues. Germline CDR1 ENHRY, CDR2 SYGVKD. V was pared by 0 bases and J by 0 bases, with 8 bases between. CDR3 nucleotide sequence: TGTGCCATCAGTGAGTCTCAAGATCTGAACACTGAAGCTTTCTTT. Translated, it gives CAISESQDLNTEAFF.

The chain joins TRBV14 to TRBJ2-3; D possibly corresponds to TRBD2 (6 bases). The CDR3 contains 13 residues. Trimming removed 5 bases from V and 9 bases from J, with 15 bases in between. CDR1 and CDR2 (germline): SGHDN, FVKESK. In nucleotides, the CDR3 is TGTGCCAGCAGCACCCGACTAGGCGAGACGCAGTATTTT. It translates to CASSTRLGETQYF.

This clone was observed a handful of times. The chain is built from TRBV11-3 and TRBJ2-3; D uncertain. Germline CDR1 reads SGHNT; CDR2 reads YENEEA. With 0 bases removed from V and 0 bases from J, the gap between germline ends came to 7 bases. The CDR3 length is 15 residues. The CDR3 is CASSLERTSTDTQYF. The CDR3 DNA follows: TGTGCCAGCAGCTTAGAACGGACCAGCACAGATACGCAGTATTTT. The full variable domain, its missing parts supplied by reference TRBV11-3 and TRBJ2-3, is EAGVVQSPRYKIIEKKQPVAFWCNPISGHNTLYWYLQNLGQGPELLIRYENEEAVDDSQLPKDRFSAERLKGVDSTLKIQPAELGDSAVYLCASSLERTSTDTQYFGPGTRLTVL.

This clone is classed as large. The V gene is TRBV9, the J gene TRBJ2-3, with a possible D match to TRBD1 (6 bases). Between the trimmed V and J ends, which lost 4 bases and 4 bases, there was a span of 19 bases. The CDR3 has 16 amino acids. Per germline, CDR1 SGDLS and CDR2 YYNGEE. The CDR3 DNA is TGTGCCAGCAGCACCCACAGGGTTCCGAGTGCAGATACGCAGTATTTT. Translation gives CASSTHRVPSADTQYF.

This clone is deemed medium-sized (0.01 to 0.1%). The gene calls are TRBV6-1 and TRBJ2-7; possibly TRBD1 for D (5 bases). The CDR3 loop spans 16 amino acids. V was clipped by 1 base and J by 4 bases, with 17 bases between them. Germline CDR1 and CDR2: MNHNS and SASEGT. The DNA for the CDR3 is TGTGCCAGCAGTGAAGGACAGACGGGTGCCTTATACGAGCAGTACTTC. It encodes CASSEGQTGALYEQYF.

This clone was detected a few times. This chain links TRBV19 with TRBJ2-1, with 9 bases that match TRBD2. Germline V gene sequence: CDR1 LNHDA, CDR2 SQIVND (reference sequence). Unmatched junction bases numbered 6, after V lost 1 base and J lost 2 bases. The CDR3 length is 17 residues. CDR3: CASSIGTSEGAYNEQFF. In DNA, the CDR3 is TGTGCCAGTAGTATAGGGACTAGCGAGGGCGCCTACAATGAGCAGTTCTTC.

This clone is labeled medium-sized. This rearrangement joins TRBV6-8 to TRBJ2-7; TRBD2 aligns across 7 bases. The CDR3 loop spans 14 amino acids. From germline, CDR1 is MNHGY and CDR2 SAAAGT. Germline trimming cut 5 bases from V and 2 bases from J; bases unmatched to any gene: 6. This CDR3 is CASSTGTTPYEQYF. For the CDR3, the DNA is TGTGCCAGCAGTACCGGGACTACACCCTACGAGCAGTACTTC.

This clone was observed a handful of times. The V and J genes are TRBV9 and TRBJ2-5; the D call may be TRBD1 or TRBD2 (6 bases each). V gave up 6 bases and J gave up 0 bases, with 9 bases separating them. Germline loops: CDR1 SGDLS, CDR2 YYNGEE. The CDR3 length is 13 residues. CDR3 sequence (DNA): TGTGCCAGCATGGGGGGCTACCAAGAGACCCAGTACTTC. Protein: CASMGGYQETQYF.

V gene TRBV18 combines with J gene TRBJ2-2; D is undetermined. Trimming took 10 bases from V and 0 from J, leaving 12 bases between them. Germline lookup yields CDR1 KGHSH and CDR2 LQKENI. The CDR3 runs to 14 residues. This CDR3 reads CATSDPSNTGELFF. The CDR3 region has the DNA TGTGCCACCTCGGATCCTTCGAACACCGGGGAGCTGTTTTTT.

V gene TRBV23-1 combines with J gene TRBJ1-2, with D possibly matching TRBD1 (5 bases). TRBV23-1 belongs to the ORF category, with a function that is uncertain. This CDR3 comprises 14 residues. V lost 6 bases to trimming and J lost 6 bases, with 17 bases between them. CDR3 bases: TGCGCCAGCAGCCATCTTTTCAGGGACGATGGCTACACCTTC. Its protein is CASSHLFRDDGYTF.

The CDR3 loop reads CATSRDPDSYGYTF. In DNA form, the CDR3 reads TGTGCCACCAGCAGAGATCCTGACAGCTATGGCTACACCTTC. V and J are TRBV15 and TRBJ1-2; D may be TRBD1 (5 bases). CDR3 size: 14 residues. Germline CDR1 reads LNHNV; CDR2 reads YYDKDF (reference sequence). Between the trimmed V and J ends, which lost 0 bases and 4 bases, there was a span of 9 bases.

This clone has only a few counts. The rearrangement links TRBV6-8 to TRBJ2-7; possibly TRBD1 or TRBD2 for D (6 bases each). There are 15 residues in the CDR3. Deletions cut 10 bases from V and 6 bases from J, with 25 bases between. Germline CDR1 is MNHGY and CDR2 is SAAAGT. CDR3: CAIRDGNRDSGEQYF. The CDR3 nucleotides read TGTGCCATCAGGGACGGGAACAGGGACTCGGGCGAGCAGTACTTC.

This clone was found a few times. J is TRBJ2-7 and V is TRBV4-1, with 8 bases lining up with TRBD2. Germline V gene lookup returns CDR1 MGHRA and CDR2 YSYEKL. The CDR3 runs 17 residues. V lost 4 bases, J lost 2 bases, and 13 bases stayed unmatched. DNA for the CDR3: TGCGCCAGCAGCCCCGGTAGCGGGGCGCCTAACCCCTACGAGCAGTACTTC. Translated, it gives CASSPGSGAPNPYEQYF.

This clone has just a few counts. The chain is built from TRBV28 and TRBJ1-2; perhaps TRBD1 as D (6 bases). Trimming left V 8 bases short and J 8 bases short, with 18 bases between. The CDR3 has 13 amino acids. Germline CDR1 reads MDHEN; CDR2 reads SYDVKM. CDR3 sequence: CASYAVGALGYTF. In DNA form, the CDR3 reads TGTGCCAGCTACGCGGTGGGGGCGCTGGGCTACACCTTC.

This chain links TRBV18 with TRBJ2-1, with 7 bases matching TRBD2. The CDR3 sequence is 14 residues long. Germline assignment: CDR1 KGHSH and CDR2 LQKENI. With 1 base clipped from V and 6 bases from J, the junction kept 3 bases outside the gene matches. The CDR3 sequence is CASSPRSSGNEQFF. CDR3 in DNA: TGTGCCAGCTCACCACGGTCTAGCGGCAATGAGCAGTTCTTC.

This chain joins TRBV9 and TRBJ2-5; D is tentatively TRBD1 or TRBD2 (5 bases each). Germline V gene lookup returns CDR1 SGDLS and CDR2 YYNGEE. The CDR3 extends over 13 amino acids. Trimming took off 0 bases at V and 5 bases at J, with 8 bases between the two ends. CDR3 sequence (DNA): TGTGCCAGCAGCGTAGGGGGGACCGAGACCCAGTACTTC. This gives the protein CASSVGGTETQYF.

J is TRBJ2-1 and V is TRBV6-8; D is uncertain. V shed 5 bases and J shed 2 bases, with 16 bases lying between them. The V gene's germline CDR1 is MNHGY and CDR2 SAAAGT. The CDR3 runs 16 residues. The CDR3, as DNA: TGTGCCAGCAGTGACGCGAGGCTACCCCCCTACAATGAGCAGTTCTTC. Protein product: CASSDARLPPYNEQFF.

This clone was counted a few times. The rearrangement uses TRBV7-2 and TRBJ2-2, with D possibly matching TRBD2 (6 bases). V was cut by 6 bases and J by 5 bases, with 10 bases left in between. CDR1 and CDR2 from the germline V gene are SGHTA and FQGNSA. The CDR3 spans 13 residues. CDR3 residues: CASSPGGTGELFF. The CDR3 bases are TGTGCCAGCAGTCCTGGGGGGACCGGGGAGCTGTTTTTT.

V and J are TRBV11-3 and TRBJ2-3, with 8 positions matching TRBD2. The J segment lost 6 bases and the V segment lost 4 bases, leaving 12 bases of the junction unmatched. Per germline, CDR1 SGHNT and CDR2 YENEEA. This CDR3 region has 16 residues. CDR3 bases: TGTGCCAGCAGCTACGGGGGGGAGGGGCTCACGGATACGCAGTATTTT. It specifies CASSYGGEGLTDTQYF.

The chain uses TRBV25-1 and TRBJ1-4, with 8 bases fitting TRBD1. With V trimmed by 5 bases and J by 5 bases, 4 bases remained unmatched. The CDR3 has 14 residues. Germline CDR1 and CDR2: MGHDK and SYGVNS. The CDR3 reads CASSRTGTNEKLFF. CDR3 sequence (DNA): TGTGCCAGCAGTCGGACAGGGACGAATGAAAAACTGTTTTTT.

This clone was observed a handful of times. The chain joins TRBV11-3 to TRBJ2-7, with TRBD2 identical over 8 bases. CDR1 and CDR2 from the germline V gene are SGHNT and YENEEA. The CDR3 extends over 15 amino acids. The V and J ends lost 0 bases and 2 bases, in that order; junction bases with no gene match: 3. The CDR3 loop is CASSLDIAGTYEQYF. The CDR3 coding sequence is TGTGCCAGCAGCTTAGATATAGCGGGGACCTACGAGCAGTACTTC.